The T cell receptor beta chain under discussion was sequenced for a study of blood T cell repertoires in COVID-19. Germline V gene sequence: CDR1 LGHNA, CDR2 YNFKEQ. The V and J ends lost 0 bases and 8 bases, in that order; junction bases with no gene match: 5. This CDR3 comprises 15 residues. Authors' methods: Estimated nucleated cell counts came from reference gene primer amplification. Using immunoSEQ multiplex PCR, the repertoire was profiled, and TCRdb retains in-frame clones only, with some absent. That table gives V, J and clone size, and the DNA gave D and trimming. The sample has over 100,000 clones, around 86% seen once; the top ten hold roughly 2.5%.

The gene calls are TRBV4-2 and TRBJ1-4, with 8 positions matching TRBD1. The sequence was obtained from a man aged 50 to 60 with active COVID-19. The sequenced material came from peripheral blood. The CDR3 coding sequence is TGTGCCAGCAGCCAAGAGTATACAGGGGGGGAAAAACTGTTTTTT. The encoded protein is CASSQEYTGGEKLFF.